These 3 T cell receptor beta chains were sequenced from one sample in a study of shared T cell receptors in the human thymus. Generated by immunoSEQ multiplex PCR, the TCRdb table keeps only in-frame clones and is missing some. In the table there are roughly 700,000 clones, roughly 90% of which are singletons. Separately, the same data were catalogued under a study of human thymus T cells.

Sequencing was carried out using thymocytes. These receptors originate from a boy younger than two with a congenital heart defect.

The chain is built from TRBV5-1 and TRBJ2-7, with 9 bases fitting TRBD1. This CDR3 contains 17 residues. Germline assignment: CDR1 SGHRS and CDR2 YFSETQ. Trimming at V came to 2 bases and at J to 3 bases, leaving 12 bases not matched to a gene. The DNA of the CDR3 is TGCGCCAGCAGCTTCGTAGCAAAGCCGGGACAGGGCTACGAGCAGTACTTC. Translated, it gives CASSFVAKPGQGYEQYF.

The chain employs TRBV27 and TRBJ2-3; no definite D call. Germline V gene lookup returns CDR1 MNHEY and CDR2 SMNVEV (reference sequence). CDR3 length: 14 amino acids. The germline V and J ends were trimmed by 2 bases and 3 bases, with 9 bases remaining between them. As DNA, the CDR3 is TGTGCCAGCAGTTTAAAGCTATCAACAGATACGCAGTATTTT. Translated: CASSLKLSTDTQYF.

The CDR3 DNA reads TGTGCCAGTAGTTTTAATACTTTACAAGAGACCCAGTACTTC. Protein product: CASSFNTLQETQYF. The V call is TRBV19, the J call TRBJ2-5; D ambiguous. Germline V gene lookup returns CDR1 LNHDA and CDR2 SQIVND (reference sequence). CDR3 length equals 14 residues. The germline V and J ends were trimmed by 5 bases and 2 bases, with 12 bases remaining between them. Variable domain in full (rest from reference TRBV19 and TRBJ2-5): DGGITQSPKYLFRKEGQNVTLSCEQNLNHDAMYWYRQDPGQGLRLIYYSQIVNDFQKGDIAEGYSVSREKKESFPLTVTSAQKNPTAFYLCASSFNTLQETQYFGPGTRLLVL.